A single sample is the source of the 15 T cell receptor beta chains below, sequenced in a study of blood T cell repertoires in COVID-19 (dated by TCRdb to the early 2020s). Receptors were amplified or captured by the immunoSEQ multiplex PCR assay. TCRdb's version of the immuneACCESS table is confined to in-frame rearrangements and falls short of the full clone set. An unresolved V gene accounts for under half of the shortfall where checked; the remainder is of unknown origin. Counted in this sample were approximately 180,000 clones; approximately 87% of them appeared once. Roughly 20% of the sample is in the top ten clones. The sequenced sample consisted of peripheral blood. These receptors were obtained from a person aged 65-85 years with COVID-19, enrolled during active disease.

J is TRBJ1-1 and V is TRBV24-1; 8 nucleotides line up with TRBD1. Germline V gives CDR1 KGHDR, CDR2 SFDVKD. The V segment lost 0 bases and the J segment 1 base; nucleotides outside the gene matches: 24. The CDR3 totals 23 residues. CDR3 sequence (DNA): TGTGCCACCAGTGATTTGCCGAGACAGGGGAGCCCGAAGGCGCCGCGGGAGAACACTGAAGCTTTCTTT. Residues: CATSDLPRQGSPKAPRENTEAFF.

The chain links TRBV5-1 to TRBJ1-2, with 12 bases matching TRBD1. The ends lost 5 bases at V and 1 base at J; junction bases unmatched: 12. This CDR3 is built from 18 residues. Germline values: CDR1 SGHRS, CDR2 YFSETQ. In nucleotides, the CDR3 is TGCGCCAGCAGATTAAGGGACAGGGGGCCCTTCTTTAACTATGGCTACACCTTC. Translation: CASRLRDRGPFFNYGYTF.

The CDR3 nucleotides are TGTGCCATCAGCGACCTGACAGGCCGTGGCGGCTACACCTTC. Translation gives CAISDLTGRGGYTF. This chain joins TRBV10-3 and TRBJ1-2; a possible D gene is TRBD1 (6 bases). The CDR3 totals 14 residues. V lost 6 bases and J 8 bases, leaving 19 bases between the germline ends. The germline gives CDR1 ENHRY, CDR2 SYGVKD.

The table lists this clone with a count of one. The chain couples TRBV2 to TRBJ2-7; weak D call: TRBD2 (6 bases). The V end lost 6 bases, the J end lost 4 bases, and 22 bases lay between the germline ends. This CDR3 has 16 amino acids. The germline CDR1 and CDR2 sequences are SNHLY and FYNNEI. CDR3 amino acids: CASSVPAGGDRYEQYF. In nucleotides, the CDR3 is TGTGCCAGCAGCGTGCCGGCTGGCGGGGATAGATACGAGCAGTACTTC.

The genes are TRBV7-3 and TRBJ2-3; 9 nucleotides line up with TRBD2. This CDR3 has 15 amino acids. Trimming took 1 base from V and 6 from J; bases not matched to a gene: 5. CDR1 is SGHTA, CDR2 FQGTGA, per germline. CDR3: CASSLSGGAYDTQYF. The CDR3 DNA is TGTGCCAGCAGCTTAAGCGGGGGGGCTTACGATACGCAGTATTTT. Drawing the rest from reference TRBV7-3 and TRBJ2-3, the complete variable domain is GAGVSQTPSNKVTEKGKYVELRCDPISGHTALYWYRQSLGQGPEFLIYFQGTGAADDSGLPNDRFFAVRPEGSVSTLKIQRTERGDSAVYLCASSLSGGAYDTQYFGPGTRLTVL.

The chain carries TRBV6-2 or TRBV6-3 and TRBJ2-3; D unclear. Germline V lookup: CDR1 MNHEY, CDR2 SVGEGT. The V end lost 1 base, the J end lost 6 bases, and 11 bases lay between the germline ends. CDR3 length: 14 amino acids. The CDR3 protein is CASSYYPVPDTQYF. The CDR3 nucleotides read TGTGCCAGCAGTTACTATCCGGTCCCGGATACGCAGTATTTT.

The CDR3 loop is CASSPLLQGATEAFF. CDR3 sequence (DNA): TGTGCCAGCTCACCACTTCTACAGGGAGCGACTGAAGCTTTCTTT. The V and J genes are TRBV18 and TRBJ1-1, with D possibly matching TRBD1 (6 bases). Germline-derived CDR1 and CDR2 are KGHSH and LQKENI. The CDR3 runs to 15 residues. With 1 base removed from V and 5 bases from J, the gap between germline ends came to 14 bases.

The chain carries TRBV15 and TRBJ2-3; TRBD1 matches at 11 bases. Per the germline V gene, CDR1 is LNHNV and CDR2 is YYDKDF (reference sequence). The CDR3 extends over 18 amino acids. With V trimmed by 2 bases and J by 2 bases, 9 bases remained unmatched. The CDR3 DNA sequence: TGTGCCACCAGCAGATCCGGGACAGGGGGATTGACCACAGATACGCAGTATTTT. This translates into CATSRSGTGGLTTDTQYF.

The V gene is TRBV19, the J gene TRBJ1-5; 7 nucleotides agree with TRBD1. The J segment lost 4 bases and the V segment lost 7 bases, leaving 7 bases of the junction unmatched. Germline V gene data show CDR1 as LNHDA and CDR2 as SQIVND (reference sequence). There are 14 residues in the CDR3. CDR3 loop: CASTQTGRNQPQHF. The CDR3 DNA reads as TGTGCCAGTACCCAGACAGGGAGGAATCAGCCCCAGCATTTT.

The V call is TRBV19, the J call TRBJ1-3; 8 bases map to TRBD1. V lost 2 bases and J lost 2; bases outside the gene matches: 14. Germline loops: CDR1 LNHDA, CDR2 SQIVND (reference sequence). There are 19 residues in the CDR3. DNA of the CDR3: TGTGCCAGTAGTATAAGCTCTCCTTCAGGGGGCAATCCTGGAAACACCATATATTTT. This translates into CASSISSPSGGNPGNTIYF.

This clone was counted a single time. This chain joins TRBV10-3 and TRBJ2-3; perhaps TRBD1 as D (5 bases). Germline-derived CDR1 and CDR2 are ENHRY and SYGVKD. This CDR3 spans 16 amino acids. The ends were cut back, 2 bases at V and 0 bases at J, with 12 bases in the middle. In nucleotides, the CDR3 is TGTGCCATCAGTGAGAGGGGCCGTACTAGCACAGATACGCAGTATTTT. Residues: CAISERGRTSTDTQYF.

The J gene is TRBJ1-5, the V gene TRBV4-1; tentatively, D is TRBD1 (6 bases). This CDR3 has 18 residues. Trimming stripped 0 bases from V and 1 base from J, with 16 bases between. Germline loops: CDR1 MGHRA, CDR2 YSYEKL. For the CDR3, the DNA is TGCGCCAGCAGCCAAGATATCAGGGGCTATGGGAGCAATCAGCCCCAGCATTTT. Translation: CASSQDIRGYGSNQPQHF.

This clone was observed a single time. The gene calls are TRBV28 and TRBJ2-7; D unclear. The CDR3 sequence is 14 residues long. CDR1 MDHEN and CDR2 SYDVKM come from the germline V gene. V shed 6 bases and J shed 1 base, with 13 bases lying between them. CDR3 loop: CASRHPVTSYEQYF. The CDR3 DNA sequence: TGTGCCAGCAGGCATCCCGTTACATCCTACGAGCAGTACTTC.

V usage is TRBV4-3 and J usage is TRBJ2-1, with D possibly being TRBD1 (5 bases). The V gene lost 0 bases and the J gene lost 4 bases, with 10 bases spanning the gap. The CDR3 contains 15 residues. Germline lookup yields CDR1 LGHNA and CDR2 YSLEER. In DNA, the CDR3 is TGCGCCAGCAGCCAAGACCAGGGATATTACAATGAGCAGTTCTTC. Encoded protein: CASSQDQGYYNEQFF.

The chain couples TRBV7-2 to TRBJ2-7, with 11 bases that match TRBD2. V lost 6 bases and J lost 3; bases outside the gene matches: 4. Germline CDR1 reads SGHTA; CDR2 reads FQGNSA. The CDR3 loop spans 14 amino acids. The CDR3: CASRASGRNYEQYF. DNA for the CDR3: TGTGCCAGCAGGGCTAGCGGGAGGAACTACGAGCAGTACTTC.